This T cell receptor (beta chain) appears in the sequencing data of a study of blood T cell repertoires in COVID-19. Study at large: Whether acute or convalescent, the COVID-19 samples came from the United States, Italy and Spain. Nucleic acid was either cDNA or gDNA, and it came from T cells, B-cell-depleted T cells, or PBMCs.

How the authors handled the data: Using reference gene primer amplification, nucleated cell counts were estimated. This table comes from immunoSEQ multiplex PCR, and its TCRdb copy is limited to in-frame clones, with some not included. V, J and clone size are those of that table, while D and trimming were read from the DNA. The sample has about 75,000 clones; about 88% are singletons. This CDR3 is 16 amino acids long. Germline V gene lookup returns CDR1 SGHVS and CDR2 FQNEAQ. V was clipped by 5 bases and J by 4 bases; unmatched bases: 11. The sample was peripheral blood. The clonotype originates from a human donor in a cohort sampled during active COVID-19. The V call is TRBV7-8, the J call TRBJ2-3; the match to TRBD1 covers 8 bases. The CDR3 DNA is TGTGCCAGCAGCCTAATGTCACAGGGGGTTTCAGATACGCAGTATTTT. It is translated as CASSLMSQGVSDTQYF.